Below, 12 T cell receptor beta chains from the same sample are listed, as sequenced in a study of cytomegalovirus exposure and HLA in healthy donors. The protocol was immunoSEQ multiplex PCR, while the TCRdb copy is restricted to in-frame clones and leaves out a portion. The sample has some 270,000 clones; around 86% are singletons. The material sequenced was PBMCs. Receptor source: a young woman in good health and CMV-seronegative.

The chain joins TRBV6-5 to TRBJ1-4, with a possible D match to TRBD1 (5 bases). The length of the CDR3 is 14 residues. With 8 bases removed from V and 3 bases from J, the gap between germline ends came to 13 bases. The V gene's germline CDR1 is MNHEY and CDR2 SVGAGI. The CDR3 DNA sequence: TGTGCCAGCGGCGGGGGACTCTCTAATGAAAAACTGTTTTTT. Protein: CASGGGLSNEKLFF.

The chain is built from TRBV13 and TRBJ1-1, with TRBD1 as a possible D gene (6 bases). Germline lookup yields CDR1 PRHDT and CDR2 FYEKMQ (reference sequence). CDR3 size: 11 residues. The germline V and J ends were trimmed by 5 bases and 6 bases, with 7 bases remaining between them. In DNA form, the CDR3 reads TGTGCCAGCAGCGAGGGGGCTGAAGCTTTCTTT. This encodes CASSEGAEAFF. Combining the CDR3 with reference TRBV13 and TRBJ1-1 gives the whole variable domain AAGVIQSPRHLIKEKRETATLKCYPIPRHDTVYWYQQGPGQDPQFLISFYEKMQSDKGSIPDRFSAQQFSDYHSELNMSSLELGDSALYFCASSEGAEAFFGQGTRLTVV.

This rearrangement joins TRBV2 to TRBJ2-7, with 7 bases identical to TRBD2. V was clipped by 0 bases and J by 2 bases; unmatched bases: 7. Germline V CDR1 and CDR2: SNHLY, FYNNEI. This CDR3 has 16 residues. The CDR3 reads CASSEAGTAGTYEQYF. Here the CDR3 DNA reads TGTGCCAGCAGTGAAGCGGGAACAGCGGGGACCTACGAGCAGTACTTC. The full variable domain, its missing parts supplied by reference TRBV2 and TRBJ2-7, is EPEVTQTPSHQVTQMGQEVILRCVPISNHLYFYWYRQILGQKVEFLVSFYNNEISEKSEIFDDQFSVERPDGSNFTLKIRSTKLEDSAMYFCASSEAGTAGTYEQYFGPGTRLTVT.

The chain couples TRBV5-6 to TRBJ1-6, with no clear D. Germline values: CDR1 SGHDT, CDR2 YYEEEE. V was cut by 1 base and J by 5 bases, with 7 bases left in between. The CDR3 sequence is 14 residues long. The CDR3 is CASSLPQNNSPLHF. CDR3 nucleotides: TGTGCCAGCAGCTTGCCACAGAATAATTCACCCCTCCACTTT.

The chain joins TRBV2 to TRBJ2-3, with 13 nucleotides matching TRBD2. Germline values: CDR1 SNHLY, CDR2 FYNNEI. The CDR3 extends over 18 amino acids. J gave up 2 bases and V 2 bases, and 7 bases lay outside the gene matches. The chain's CDR3 is CASSETSGGASYTDTQYF. The CDR3, as DNA: TGTGCCAGCAGTGAAACTAGCGGGGGGGCGAGCTACACAGATACGCAGTATTTT.

This sequence joins TRBV27 and TRBJ2-7; the D gene is possibly TRBD2 (6 bases). V dropped 7 bases and J dropped 3 bases, with 22 bases sitting between them. Germline CDR1 reads MNHEY; CDR2 reads SMNVEV (reference sequence). This CDR3 region has 16 residues. The CDR3 nucleotides are TGTGCCAGCACCAAGCCTTCCTTAACGGGGGTCTACGAGCAGTACTTC. Translation gives CASTKPSLTGVYEQYF.

The V gene is TRBV9, the J gene TRBJ2-5; 7 bases fit TRBD2. CDR1 and CDR2 from the germline V gene are SGDLS and YYNGEE. The CDR3 runs to 15 residues. Trimming took 0 bases from V and 9 from J; bases not matched to a gene: 11. The CDR3 nucleotides read TGTGCCAGCAGCGTAGGTCCTAGCGGTAGTAGGGCCCAGTACTTC. Amino acids: CASSVGPSGSRAQYF.

This chain connects TRBV6-5 to TRBJ2-3, with TRBD2 identical over 11 bases. Per the germline V gene, CDR1 is MNHEY and CDR2 is SVGAGI. The CDR3 is 16 residues long. Trimming cost V 2 bases and J 5 bases; bases outside gene matches: 6. The CDR3 reads CASSYGVLAGVDTQYF. DNA for the CDR3: TGTGCCAGCAGTTACGGGGTACTAGCGGGAGTAGATACGCAGTATTTT.

V and J are TRBV29-1 and TRBJ1-2, with 7 nucleotides matching TRBD1. The CDR3 loop spans 17 amino acids. V gave up 4 bases and J gave up 2 bases; unmatched junction bases: 16. The germline gives CDR1 SQVTM, CDR2 ANQGSEA. The CDR3, as DNA: TGCAGCGTTGCAGGGCGTACAGGGGAGGATGTGAACTATGGCTACACCTTC. It is translated as CSVAGRTGEDVNYGYTF.

The chain combines TRBV5-1 with TRBJ1-2; D not certain. Trimming cost V 1 base and J 0 bases, with 4 bases left between them. The CDR3 totals 13 residues. Germline V gene data show CDR1 as SGHRS and CDR2 as YFSETQ. CDR3 sequence (DNA): TGCGCCAGCAGCTTGTCGGCTAACTATGGCTACACCTTC. It codes for CASSLSANYGYTF.

The CDR3 sequence: CASSLARGLPQHF. Written as DNA, the CDR3 is TGTGCCAGCAGCTTAGCCAGGGGGCTGCCCCAGCATTTT. The rearrangement uses TRBV7-9 and TRBJ1-5; 8 bases align to TRBD1. The CDR3 is 13 residues long. Trimming at V came to 0 bases and at J to 9 bases, leaving 1 base not matched to a gene. The germline gives CDR1 SEHNR, CDR2 FQNEAQ (reference sequence).

V is TRBV11-3 and J is TRBJ2-1; 8 bases are shared with TRBD2. The length of the CDR3 is 18 residues. In germline, CDR1 is SGHNT, CDR2 YENEEA. Trimming at V came to 7 bases and at J to 8 bases, leaving 22 bases not matched to a gene. Here the CDR3 DNA reads TGTGCCAGCACCCTAGGGCCCGAACGGAGCGGGAGAGGGCATGAGCAGTTCTTC. Amino acid sequence: CASTLGPERSGRGHEQFF. Combining the CDR3 with reference TRBV11-3 and TRBJ2-1 gives the whole variable domain EAGVVQSPRYKIIEKKQPVAFWCNPISGHNTLYWYLQNLGQGPELLIRYENEEAVDDSQLPKDRFSAERLKGVDSTLKIQPAELGDSAVYLCASTLGPERSGRGHEQFFGPGTRLTVL.